This T cell receptor beta chain was sequenced for a study of beta chain features in type 1 diabetes. This CDR3 has 16 amino acids. Trimming removed 3 bases from V and 4 bases from J; junction bases left unmatched: 4. Germline values: CDR1 SGHRS, CDR2 YFSETQ. Broader study findings: Among patients with Type 1 diabetes, TCRB CDR3s were moderately but significantly shorter in every one of the four CD4+ subsets. When cDNA is sequenced, cells with high TCR expression could be over-represented. These data did not resolve whether HLA type affects TCRB rearrangement.

Every bit of the isolated RNA underwent reverse transcription, so sequencing read expressed TCRB transcripts. Clones were sequenced by immunoSEQ multiplex PCR, and TCRdb holds only the in-frame ones, with some missing. The table has over 300,000 clones, approximately 10% seen once. In this sample, this clone turned up many times. Its antigen is not identified. The sequenced sample was central memory CD4+ T cells from blood. The TCR sequence derives from a man younger than 40 with type 1 diabetes. This sequence joins TRBV5-1 and TRBJ2-3, with 14 nucleotides matching TRBD2. The CDR3 sequence: CASSWTSGGPPDTQYF. CDR3 bases: TGCGCCAGCAGCTGGACTAGCGGGGGGCCCCCAGATACGCAGTATTTT.